This T cell receptor beta chain stems from a study of cytomegalovirus exposure and HLA in healthy donors. Points from the study as a whole: Prior analysis indicated that the majority of TCR beta V segments exhibited productivity approximately 87% or approximately 30% of the time.

The germline V gene has CDR1 SGHDT and CDR2 YYEEEE. This CDR3 contains 14 residues. Trimming took 6 bases from V and 8 from J, leaving 17 bases between them. The PCR used 60 Vbeta and 13 Jbeta primers. The data were produced by immunoSEQ multiplex PCR, yet TCRdb's version contains in-frame clones alone and is incomplete. This sample yields about 120,000 clones, of which about 80% are seen a single time; more than 8% belongs to the top ten. In regard to this clone: No antigen is known for it.

The sample consisted of PBMCs. The genes are TRBV5-6 and TRBJ1-4; TRBD1 might be the D (5 bases). The clonotype originates from a female donor in good health and CMV-seropositive. CDR3 protein: CASTPLRVCEKLFF. In DNA form, the CDR3 reads TGTGCCAGCACCCCTCTCAGGGTATGCGAAAAACTGTTTTTT.